A selection of T cell receptor beta chains follows, all from one sample in a study of cytomegalovirus exposure and HLA in healthy donors. Sequenced by immunoSEQ multiplex PCR; TCRdb stores in-frame clones only, minus some. Of a few hundred thousand clones listed, roughly 90% are singletons. Input material: PBMCs. The receptors come from a man between 25 and 39 years old in good health and CMV-seronegative. Each CDR3 is given with its conserved first and last residue. D genes are given only for firm matches. Size tells how often a clone was seen (once, few, many) or the class of an expanded clone, and some rows leave it out.

V gene: TRBV4-2
J gene: TRBJ2-5
clone size: .
D gene: TRBD2
CDR3 DNA: TGTGCCAGCAGCCATAGCGGGGAGACCCAGTACTTC
CDR3 protein: CASSHSGETQYF

V gene: TRBV10-1
J gene: TRBJ1-1
clone size: .
D gene: .
CDR3 DNA: TGCGCCAGCAGTGAAGGCCTAGGTCGGAACACTGAAGCTTTCTTT
CDR3 protein: CASSEGLGRNTEAFF

V gene: TRBV7-8
J gene: TRBJ2-2
clone size: .
D gene: .
CDR3 DNA: TGTGCCAGCAGCTCCCCCTCGAGCCGCCGCACCGGGGAGCTGTTTTTT
CDR3 protein: CASSSPSSRRTGELFF

V gene: TRBV7-9
J gene: TRBJ2-2
clone size: .
D gene: TRBD1
CDR3 DNA: TGTGCCAACGACAGGGGCGACACCGGGGAGCTGTTTTTT
CDR3 protein: CANDRGDTGELFF

V gene: TRBV4-3
J gene: TRBJ1-1
clone size: .
D gene: .
CDR3 DNA: TGCGCCAGCAGCCGGATTGAGGTGCGAACTGAAGCTTTCTTT
CDR3 protein: CASSRIEVRTEAFF

V gene: TRBV5-6
J gene: TRBJ2-2
clone size: .
D gene: .
CDR3 DNA: TGTGCCAGCAGCTGGGGGGAGAACACCGGGGAGCTGTTTTTT
CDR3 protein: CASSWGENTGELFF

V gene: TRBV6-1
J gene: TRBJ1-2
clone size: .
D gene: .
CDR3 DNA: TGTGCCAGCAGACTTGGGACATACGGCGCTGGTGGCTACACCTTC
CDR3 protein: CASRLGTYGAGGYTF

V gene: TRBV9
J gene: TRBJ2-2
clone size: .
D gene: .
CDR3 DNA: TGTGCCAGCAGCGCTCCCGGGTACACCGGGGAGCTGTTTTTT
CDR3 protein: CASSAPGYTGELFF

V gene: TRBV10-3
J gene: TRBJ1-6
clone size: .
D gene: .
CDR3 DNA: TGTGCCATCAGTGAGGCAGGTCAGGGAGGTTCACCCCTCCACTTT
CDR3 protein: CAISEAGQGGSPLHF

V gene: TRBV11-3
J gene: TRBJ2-7
clone size: .
D gene: .
CDR3 DNA: TGTGCCAGCAGCTTAGATCCTGAGTCCTCTTACTACGAGCAGTACTTC
CDR3 protein: CASSLDPESSYYEQYF

V gene: TRBV6-5
J gene: TRBJ2-2
clone size: .
D gene: TRBD1
CDR3 DNA: TGTGCCAGTCGCGCCGGGACAGGTTTTAACGGGGAGCTGTTTTTT
CDR3 protein: CASRAGTGFNGELFF

V gene: TRBV5-6
J gene: TRBJ2-7
clone size: .
D gene: .
CDR3 DNA: TGTGCCAGCAGCAATGGTGGCAGGAACTCCTACGAGCAGTACTTC
CDR3 protein: CASSNGGRNSYEQYF

V gene: TRBV6-5
J gene: TRBJ2-7
clone size: .
D gene: TRBD1
CDR3 DNA: TGTGCCAGCAGTTACGGGACAGGGATTAGATACGAGCAGTACTTC
CDR3 protein: CASSYGTGIRYEQYF

V gene: TRBV6-6
J gene: TRBJ1-1
clone size: .
D gene: TRBD1
CDR3 DNA: TGTGCCAGCAGTTACTCGGCAGGGGGGATGAACACTGAAGCTTTCTTT
CDR3 protein: CASSYSAGGMNTEAFF

V gene: TRBV6-5
J gene: TRBJ1-5
clone size: few
D gene: TRBD1
CDR3 DNA: TGTGCCAGCAGTTACTCAGGGGGCAGTCAGCCCCAGCATTTT
CDR3 protein: CASSYSGGSQPQHF

V gene: TRBV27
J gene: TRBJ2-7
clone size: .
D gene: TRBD1
CDR3 DNA: TGTGCCAGCAGCACAGGACAGGTCGGATTGGGCGAGCAGTACTTC
CDR3 protein: CASSTGQVGLGEQYF

V gene: TRBV5-1
J gene: TRBJ1-5
clone size: .
D gene: TRBD1
CDR3 DNA: TGCGCCAGCAGCTTAGGGGGCGCGTATCAGCCCCAGCATTTT
CDR3 protein: CASSLGGAYQPQHF

V gene: TRBV5-4
J gene: TRBJ2-3
clone size: .
D gene: TRBD1
CDR3 DNA: TGTGCCAGCAGCGGGCGGACAGGGGGCGGCGCAGATACGCAGTATTTT
CDR3 protein: CASSGRTGGGADTQYF

V gene: TRBV4-2
J gene: TRBJ1-2
clone size: few
D gene: .
CDR3 DNA: TGTGCCAGCAGGCCTTATTACCAACAGGCGATTGGCTACACCTTC
CDR3 protein: CASRPYYQQAIGYTF

V gene: TRBV5-1
J gene: TRBJ2-3
clone size: .
D gene: .
CDR3 DNA: TGCGCCAGCAGCTTGGAATCGCTAGCAGGAGATACGCAGTATTTT
CDR3 protein: CASSLESLAGDTQYF

V gene: TRBV6-1
J gene: TRBJ1-2
clone size: .
D gene: TRBD1
CDR3 DNA: TGTGCCAGCAGCCTGACAGGGTACGATGGCTACACCTTC
CDR3 protein: CASSLTGYDGYTF

V gene: TRBV27
J gene: TRBJ1-4
clone size: .
D gene: TRBD1
CDR3 DNA: TGTGCCAGCAGTTTCCGCGGACAGGGCGGGCCAGAAAAACTGTTTTTT
CDR3 protein: CASSFRGQGGPEKLFF

V gene: TRBV19
J gene: TRBJ1-5
clone size: .
D gene: .
CDR3 DNA: TGTGCCAGTACCAGAGGAGGGGGGGGTGACAATCAGCCCCAGCATTTT
CDR3 protein: CASTRGGGGDNQPQHF

V gene: TRBV7-9
J gene: TRBJ1-5
clone size: few
D gene: .
CDR3 DNA: TGTGCCAGCAGCTTAGGCGGGATCCGGGACGAATCCCAGCATTTT
CDR3 protein: CASSLGGIRDESQHF

V gene: TRBV6-4
J gene: TRBJ2-3
clone size: .
D gene: .
CDR3 DNA: TGTGCCAGCAGTGACTCCCCGGCAGGGGCCACAGATACGCAGTATTTT
CDR3 protein: CASSDSPAGATDTQYF

V gene: TRBV5-1
J gene: TRBJ1-4
clone size: .
D gene: .
CDR3 DNA: TGCGCCAGCAGCTGGCGTGCGGGGGGTTCTTTTTTGTTAACTAATGAAAAACTGTTTTTT
CDR3 protein: CASSWRAGGSFLLTNEKLFF

V gene: TRBV5-1
J gene: TRBJ2-7
clone size: .
D gene: .
CDR3 DNA: TGCGCCAGCAGATTATTGGAGGGCGGCTACGAGCAGTACTTC
CDR3 protein: CASRLLEGGYEQYF

V gene: TRBV7-2
J gene: TRBJ2-1
clone size: .
D gene: TRBD2
CDR3 DNA: TGTGCCAGCAGCCGCCGGACTAGCGGGGGGAACAATGAGCAGTTCTTC
CDR3 protein: CASSRRTSGGNNEQFF

V gene: TRBV6-5
J gene: TRBJ1-2
clone size: .
D gene: .
CDR3 DNA: TGTGCCAGCAGTTACAGGGGTGGCTACACCTTC
CDR3 protein: CASSYRGGYTF

V gene: TRBV4-1
J gene: TRBJ1-1
clone size: .
D gene: .
CDR3 DNA: TGCGCCAGCAGCCACCAGGGTCAGGGCCCTGAAGCTTTCTTT
CDR3 protein: CASSHQGQGPEAFF

V gene: TRBV7-6
J gene: TRBJ2-7
clone size: few
D gene: .
CDR3 DNA: TGTGCCAGCAGCCCCTCAAGGGGTTACGAGCAGTACTTC
CDR3 protein: CASSPSRGYEQYF

V gene: TRBV7-9
J gene: TRBJ1-6
clone size: once
D gene: .
CDR3 DNA: TGTGCCAGCAGTTCCAGGGTTTGGCCCCTCCACTTT
CDR3 protein: CASSSRVWPLHF

V gene: TRBV5-1
J gene: TRBJ2-2
clone size: .
D gene: .
CDR3 DNA: TGCGCCAGCAGCTTATCGGGACTGAACACCGGGGAGCTGTTTTTT
CDR3 protein: CASSLSGLNTGELFF

V gene: TRBV6-5
J gene: TRBJ2-7
clone size: .
D gene: TRBD1
CDR3 DNA: TGTGCCAGCACCAAGGGGACAGGCCCCATTTCGTGGCAGTACTTC
CDR3 protein: CASTKGTGPISWQYF

V gene: TRBV6-4
J gene: TRBJ1-6
clone size: few
D gene: TRBD1
CDR3 DNA: TGTGCCAGCAGTGTAGGACAGGGGGCTAATTCACCCCTCCACTTT
CDR3 protein: CASSVGQGANSPLHF

V gene: TRBV30
J gene: TRBJ1-1
clone size: .
D gene: .
CDR3 DNA: TGTGCCTGCCTAATACAGGGGAACACTGAAGCTTTCTTT
CDR3 protein: CACLIQGNTEAFF

V gene: TRBV9
J gene: TRBJ2-2
clone size: .
D gene: TRBD2
CDR3 DNA: TGTGCCAGCAGCGTAGATAGCGGGGGGGGCACCGGGGAGCTGTTTTTT
CDR3 protein: CASSVDSGGGTGELFF

V gene: TRBV7-2
J gene: TRBJ1-4
clone size: .
D gene: TRBD1
CDR3 DNA: TGTGCCAGCAGCTTATTTGACAGGGGCGGTGAAAAACTGTTTTTT
CDR3 protein: CASSLFDRGGEKLFF

V gene: TRBV6-6
J gene: TRBJ1-5
clone size: .
D gene: .
CDR3 DNA: TGTGCCAGCAGTCATGCGGGAGAGACCGGGCATTTT
CDR3 protein: CASSHAGETGHF

V gene: TRBV7-9
J gene: TRBJ1-6
clone size: .
D gene: .
CDR3 DNA: TGTGCCAGCAGCTTAGGAGGTCATAATTCACCCCTCCACTTT
CDR3 protein: CASSLGGHNSPLHF

V gene: TRBV5-1
J gene: TRBJ2-7
clone size: .
D gene: .
CDR3 DNA: TGCGCCAGCAGCAGCAGGTTAGGTGAGCAGTACTTC
CDR3 protein: CASSSRLGEQYF